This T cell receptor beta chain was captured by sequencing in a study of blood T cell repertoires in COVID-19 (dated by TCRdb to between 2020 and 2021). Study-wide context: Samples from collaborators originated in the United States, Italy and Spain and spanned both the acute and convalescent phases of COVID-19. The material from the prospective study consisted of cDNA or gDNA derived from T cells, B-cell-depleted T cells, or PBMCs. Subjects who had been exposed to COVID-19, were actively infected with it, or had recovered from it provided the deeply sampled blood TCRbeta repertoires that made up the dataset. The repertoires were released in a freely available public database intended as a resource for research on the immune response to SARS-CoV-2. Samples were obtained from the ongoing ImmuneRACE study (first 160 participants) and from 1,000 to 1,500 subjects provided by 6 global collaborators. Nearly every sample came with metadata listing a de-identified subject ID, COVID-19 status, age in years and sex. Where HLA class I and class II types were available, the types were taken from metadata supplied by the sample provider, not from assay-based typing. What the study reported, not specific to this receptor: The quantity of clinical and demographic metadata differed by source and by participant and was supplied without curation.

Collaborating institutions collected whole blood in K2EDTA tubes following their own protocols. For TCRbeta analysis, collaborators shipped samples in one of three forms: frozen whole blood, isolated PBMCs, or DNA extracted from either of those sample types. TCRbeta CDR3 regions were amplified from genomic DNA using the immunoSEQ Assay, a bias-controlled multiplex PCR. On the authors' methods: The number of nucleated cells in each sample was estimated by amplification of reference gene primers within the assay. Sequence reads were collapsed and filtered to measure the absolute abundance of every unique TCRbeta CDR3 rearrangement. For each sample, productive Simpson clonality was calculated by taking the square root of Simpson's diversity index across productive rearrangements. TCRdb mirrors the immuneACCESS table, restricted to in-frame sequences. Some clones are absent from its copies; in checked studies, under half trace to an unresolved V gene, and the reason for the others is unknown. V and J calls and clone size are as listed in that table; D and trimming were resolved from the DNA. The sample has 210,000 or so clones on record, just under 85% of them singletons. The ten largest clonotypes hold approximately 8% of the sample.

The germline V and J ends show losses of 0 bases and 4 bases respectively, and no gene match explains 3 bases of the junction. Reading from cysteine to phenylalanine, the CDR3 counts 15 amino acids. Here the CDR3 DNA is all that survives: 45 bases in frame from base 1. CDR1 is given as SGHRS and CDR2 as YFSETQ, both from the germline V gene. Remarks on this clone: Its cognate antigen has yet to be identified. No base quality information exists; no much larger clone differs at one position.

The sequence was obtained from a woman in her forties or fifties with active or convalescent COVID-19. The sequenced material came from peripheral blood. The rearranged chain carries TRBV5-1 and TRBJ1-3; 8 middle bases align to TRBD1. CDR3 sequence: CASSLGQGRGNTIYF. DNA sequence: TGCGCCAGCAGCTTGGGACAGGGGCGAGGAAACACCATATATTTT.